This T cell receptor beta chain was identified during a study of T-cell memory formation after mild COVID-19. One entry per CDR3 protein, called by TCRdb with MiXCR from the 5' RACE reads. This sample has roughly 300,000 distinct CDR3 sequences, with roughly 8.2% found just once. Sequencing was carried out using PBMCs or a T cell subset sorted from them (not recorded which). The source is a man aged 18 to 35 who had mild COVID-19 (a few samples of this study predate the infection). Cell type and time point are not known.

CDR3 residues: CASSSEGAGEQYF. CDR3 nucleotides: TGCGCCAGCAGCTCGGAAGGGGCGGGCGAGCAGTACTTC. The chain couples TRBV5-1 to TRBJ2-7; D tentatively fits TRBD1 or TRBD2 (5 bases each). This CDR3 is built from 13 residues. The V gene's germline CDR1 is SGHRS and CDR2 YFSETQ. Trimming took 3 bases from V and 6 from J, leaving 13 bases between them.